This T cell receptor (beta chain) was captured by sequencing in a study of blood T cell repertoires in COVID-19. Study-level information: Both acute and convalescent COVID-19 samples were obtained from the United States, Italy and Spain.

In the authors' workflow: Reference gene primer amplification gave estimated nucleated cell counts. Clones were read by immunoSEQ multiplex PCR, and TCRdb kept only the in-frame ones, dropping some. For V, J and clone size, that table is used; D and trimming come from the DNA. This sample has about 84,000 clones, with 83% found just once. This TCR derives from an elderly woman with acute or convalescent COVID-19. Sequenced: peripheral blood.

CDR3 sequence: CASSFGTSAYNEQFF. CDR3 nucleotides: TGTGCCAGCAGCTTCGGGACTAGCGCTTACAATGAGCAGTTCTTC. The chain links TRBV7-3 to TRBJ2-1, with 10 bases aligning to TRBD2. Trimming cost V 3 bases and J 4 bases; bases outside gene matches: 3. Germline V gene sequence: CDR1 SGHTA, CDR2 FQGTGA. CDR3 length: 15 amino acids.